These 3 T cell receptor beta chains came from one sample sequenced in a study of T-cell reconstitution after alpha-beta-depleted transplantation in children. The authors prepared the TCRbeta library with unique molecular identifiers. TCRdb fed the PCR reads into MiXCR, producing one record per CDR3 protein. The sample has around 410,000 distinct CDR3 sequences, 11% seen once. The starting material was PBMCs from the stem cell graft donor, obtained from the stem cell graft. These receptors were collected from a human donor who donated a stem cell graft to a child with acute myeloid leukemia.

This clonotype showed up just once. A much larger clone is a single base away; this may be a read error. The V and J genes are TRBV5-1 and TRBJ1-3; TRBD1 aligns across 10 bases. This CDR3 comprises 17 residues. CDR1 and CDR2 (germline): SGHRS, YFSETQ. Germline trimming cut 0 bases from V and 0 bases from J; bases unmatched to any gene: 3. DNA of the CDR3: TGCGCCAGCAGCTTGGCCGGGACAGGGGTCTCTGGAAACACCATATATTTT. Translated: CASSLAGTGVSGNTIYF.

This clonotype has more than one count but fewer than ten. The chain carries TRBV25-1 and TRBJ2-3; maybe TRBD1 (5 bases). The CDR3 consists of 14 residues. V was pared by 5 bases and J by 5 bases, with 14 bases between. CDR1 and CDR2 (germline): MGHDK, SYGVNS. The CDR3: CASSQQAARDTQYF. CDR3 nucleotides: TGTGCCAGCAGTCAACAGGCCGCACGAGATACGCAGTATTTT.

The chain's CDR3 is CASSPGLAGAAFYEQYF. The CDR3 DNA follows: TGTGCCAGCAGCCCGGGACTAGCGGGAGCAGCATTCTACGAGCAGTACTTC. The chain is built from TRBV13 and TRBJ2-7, with 14 bases fitting TRBD2. The CDR3 runs to 17 residues. V shed 5 bases and J 3 bases; nucleotides not matched to a gene: 9. Germline CDR1 reads PRHDT; CDR2 reads FYEKMQ (reference sequence). The full variable domain, with the rest looked up from reference TRBV13 and TRBJ2-7, is AAGVIQSPRHLIKEKRETATLKCYPIPRHDTVYWYQQGPGQDPQFLISFYEKMQSDKGSIPDRFSAQQFSDYHSELNMSSLELGDSALYFCASSPGLAGAAFYEQYFGPGTRLTVT.